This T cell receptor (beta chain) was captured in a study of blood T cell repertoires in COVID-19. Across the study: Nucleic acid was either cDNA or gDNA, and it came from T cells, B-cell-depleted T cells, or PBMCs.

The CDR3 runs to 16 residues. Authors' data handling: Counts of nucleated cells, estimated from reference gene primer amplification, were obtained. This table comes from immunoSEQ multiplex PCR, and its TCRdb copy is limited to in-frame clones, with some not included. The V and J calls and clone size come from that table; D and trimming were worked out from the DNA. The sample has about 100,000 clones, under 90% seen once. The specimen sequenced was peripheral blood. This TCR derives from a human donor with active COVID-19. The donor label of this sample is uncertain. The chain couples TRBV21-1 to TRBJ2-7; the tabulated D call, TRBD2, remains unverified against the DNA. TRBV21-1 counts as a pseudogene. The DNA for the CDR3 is TGTGCCAGCAGCAAAGGGGGGGACGAATTAGTACACGAGCAGTACTTC. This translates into CASSKGGDELVHEQYF.